The T cell receptor (beta chain) described here comes from a study of regulatory T cells in long-lasting Graves disease. Study-wide results and limits: It was in persistent disease that TRBV28, TRBJ1-2 and TRBJ2-5 were favored.

This clonotype was found many times. The antigen remains unidentified. This CDR3 comprises 16 residues. The V and J ends lost 7 bases and 0 bases respectively, with 19 bases between them. Germline V gene data show CDR1 as SNHLY and CDR2 as FYNNEI. In building TCR beta libraries, iRepertoire HTBI primers were used together with Arm-PCR of CDR3 regions. Using its own MiXCR run on the multiplex PCR reads, TCRdb lists one record per CDR3 protein. The sample has over 500,000 distinct CDR3 sequences, more than 15% seen once. Time point: newly diagnosed GD, antithyroid drugs for less than 3 months. Generation of the TCR library employed RNA extracted from PBMCs. Another study also made use of these data, one on T cells in Graves' hyperthyroidism and ophthalmopathy.

The chain has TRBV2 and TRBJ2-7, with D tentatively TRBD1 (5 bases). The source material was peripheral blood mononuclear cells (PBMCs), sampled at new diagnosis, from a patient treated with antithyroid drugs. This sequence originates from a young man with Graves disease. The CDR3 reads CASKELLQGSSYEQYF. In DNA form, the CDR3 reads TGTGCCAGCAAGGAACTTCTGCAGGGAAGCTCCTACGAGCAGTACTTC.